Each of the 17 T cell receptor beta chains below was sequenced from the same sample in a study of cytomegalovirus exposure and HLA in healthy donors. The PCR made use of 60 Vbeta and 13 Jbeta primers. Profiled with immunoSEQ multiplex PCR; TCRdb holds only in-frame clones, not every one. The sample lists roughly 190,000 clones, roughly 74% occurring once. Sequences were obtained from PBMCs. The origin of the receptors is a woman younger than 45 in good health and CMV-seropositive.

This CDR3 reads CASSFQGWEQYF. For the CDR3, the DNA is TGTGCCAGCAGCTTTCAGGGATGGGAGCAGTACTTC. The chain uses TRBV7-8 and TRBJ2-7; tentatively, D is TRBD1 (5 bases). The CDR3 spans 12 residues. The germline V and J ends were trimmed by 3 bases and 7 bases, with 10 bases remaining between them. Germline V gives CDR1 SGHVS, CDR2 FQNEAQ.

V gene TRBV30 combines with J gene TRBJ2-1, with D possibly TRBD2 on 6 matching bases. The V and J ends lost 5 bases and 10 bases respectively, with 12 bases between them. This CDR3 has 11 residues. Per germline, CDR1 GTSNPN and CDR2 SVGIG (reference sequence). This CDR3 reads CAWRRGSEQFF. The CDR3 nucleotides read TGTGCCTGGCGGAGGGGTTCAGAGCAGTTCTTC.

The chain employs TRBV28 and TRBJ2-5; the D gene is possibly TRBD2 (6 bases). CDR1 is MDHEN, CDR2 SYDVKM, per germline. Trimming removed 5 bases from V and 0 bases from J, with 10 bases in between. This CDR3 region has 14 residues. DNA for the CDR3: TGTGCCAGCAGTCCTGCGGGGAACCAAGAGACCCAGTACTTC. This encodes CASSPAGNQETQYF.

J is TRBJ1-1 and V is TRBV10-3; possible D gene TRBD1, 5 bases. V gave up 0 bases and J gave up 8 bases, with 10 bases separating them. This CDR3 is built from 13 residues. Germline V gives CDR1 ENHRY, CDR2 SYGVKD. The chain's CDR3 is CAISESWGEEAFF. CDR3 DNA: TGTGCCATCAGTGAGTCGTGGGGGGAGGAAGCTTTCTTT.

In its sample, this clone was seen a few times. V is TRBV5-1 and J is TRBJ2-7; D is unresolved. Between the trimmed V and J ends, which lost 4 bases and 3 bases, there was a span of 11 bases. Germline-derived CDR1 and CDR2 are SGHRS and YFSETQ. The CDR3 has 13 residues. This CDR3 reads CASSPYMFYEQYF. DNA of the CDR3: TGCGCCAGCAGCCCCTATATGTTCTACGAGCAGTACTTC. Looking up the rest from reference TRBV5-1 and TRBJ2-7 gives the full variable domain: KAGVTQTPRYLIKTRGQQVTLSCSPISGHRSVSWYQQTPGQGLQFLFEYFSETQRNKGNFPGRFSGRQFSNSRSEMNVSTLELGDSALYLCASSPYMFYEQYFGPGTRLTVT.

The chain couples TRBV6-1 to TRBJ1-2; maybe TRBD1 (6 bases). Germline V gives CDR1 MNHNS, CDR2 SASEGT. Trimming stripped 8 bases from V and 8 bases from J, with 9 bases between. There are 10 residues in the CDR3. As DNA, the CDR3 is TGTGCCAGCTACAGGGAAGGCTACACCTTC. This encodes CASYREGYTF.

This clone was seen a handful of times. The CDR3 loop reads CATSTAGFSQPQHF. In DNA, the CDR3 is TGTGCCACCAGCACCGCAGGTTTCTCTCAGCCCCAGCATTTT. This chain links TRBV15 with TRBJ1-5, with D hard to call. The CDR3 contains 14 residues. Trimming pared 4 bases from V and 6 bases from J, leaving 13 bases between. Germline CDR1 reads LNHNV; CDR2 reads YYDKDF (reference sequence). The full variable domain, completed using reference TRBV15 and TRBJ1-5, is DAMVIQNPRYQVTQFGKPVTLSCSQTLNHNVMYWYQQKSSQAPKLLFHYYDKDFNNEADTPDNFQSRRPNTSFCFLDIRSPGLGDTAMYLCATSTAGFSQPQHFGDGTRLSIL.

The rearrangement links TRBV27 to TRBJ2-1; the D gene is possibly TRBD1 (5 bases). From germline, CDR1 is MNHEY and CDR2 SMNVEV (reference sequence). Trimming removed 6 bases from V and 7 bases from J, with 13 bases in between. The CDR3 runs 13 residues. CDR3 coding DNA: TGTGCCAGCAGGCCAGGGAATCTTAATGAGCAGTTCTTC. Translation: CASRPGNLNEQFF.

The rearrangement joins TRBV10-3 to TRBJ2-5; a possible D gene is TRBD2 (6 bases). V lost 6 bases and J 5 bases, leaving 16 bases between the germline ends. Per the germline V gene, CDR1 is ENHRY and CDR2 is SYGVKD. The CDR3 has 14 amino acids. For the CDR3, the DNA is TGTGCCATCAGCCGAGTCTGGGGGAGGGAGACCCAGTACTTC. As protein: CAISRVWGRETQYF.

This clone was detected a few times. This rearrangement joins TRBV27 to TRBJ1-2; D is perhaps TRBD1 (6 bases). Deletions cut 6 bases from V and 5 bases from J, with 19 bases between. The CDR3 has 15 amino acids. Germline V gene lookup returns CDR1 MNHEY and CDR2 SMNVEV (reference sequence). CDR3 sequence: CASRRGRGPGYGYTF. The CDR3 nucleotides are TGTGCCAGCAGGCGCGGCAGGGGACCGGGATATGGCTACACCTTC.

The rearrangement joins TRBV6-4 to TRBJ2-2; the match to TRBD2 covers 9 bases. CDR1 and CDR2 from the germline V gene are MRHNA and SNTAGT. With V trimmed by 5 bases and J by 5 bases, 3 bases remained unmatched. The CDR3 spans 14 residues. CDR3 loop: CASSSSGETGELFF. The CDR3 nucleotides read TGTGCCAGCAGTTCTAGCGGGGAGACCGGGGAGCTGTTTTTT.

This chain uses TRBV29-1 with TRBJ2-1, with 13 bases lining up with TRBD2. CDR1 is SQVTM and CDR2 is ANQGSEA in the germline V gene. This CDR3 contains 16 residues. With V trimmed by 1 base and J by 7 bases, 7 bases remained unmatched. The CDR3 reads CSVEGTSGSSWNEQFF. The CDR3 coding sequence is TGCAGCGTTGAAGGGACTAGCGGGAGTAGTTGGAATGAGCAGTTCTTC.

In this sample, this clone turned up a few times. This chain connects TRBV5-6 to TRBJ1-5; the D gene is possibly TRBD1 (5 bases). In germline, CDR1 is SGHDT, CDR2 YYEEEE. This CDR3 has 13 amino acids. Trimming cost V 3 bases and J 7 bases, with 11 bases left between them. The CDR3 DNA reads as TGTGCCAGCAGCTCGGGGGATCCGCAGCCCCAGCATTTT. It encodes CASSSGDPQPQHF.

This clone was recorded a few times. The CDR3 region has the DNA TGTGCCAGCTCTCATACAGGGTACTCCTTGGTGGATGAGCAGTTCTTC. It is translated as CASSHTGYSLVDEQFF. The J gene is TRBJ2-1, the V gene TRBV18; TRBD1 is a possible D gene (6 bases). CDR3 length: 16 amino acids. V was trimmed by 6 bases and J by 8 bases, leaving 23 bases between them. CDR1 is KGHSH, CDR2 LQKENI, per germline.

The V and J genes are TRBV7-8 and TRBJ2-1; 12 bases line up with TRBD2. CDR3 length: 17 residues. Germline values: CDR1 SGHVS, CDR2 FQNEAQ. Losses at the gene ends were 1 base for V and 0 bases for J; bases not matched to a gene: 1. The DNA of the CDR3 is TGTGCCAGCAGCTTAGGACTAGCGGGGGCCTCCTACAATGAGCAGTTCTTC. This sequence encodes CASSLGLAGASYNEQFF.

The V and J genes are TRBV13 and TRBJ1-1; a possible D gene is TRBD1 (6 bases). V lost 1 base and J 8 bases, leaving 8 bases between the germline ends. The germline V gene encodes CDR1 PRHDT and CDR2 FYEKMQ (reference sequence). The CDR3 is 12 amino acids. DNA of the CDR3: TGTGCCAGCAGCTTAGCAGGGGCGGAAGCTTTCTTT. Its protein product is CASSLAGAEAFF.

This chain uses TRBV6-1 with TRBJ1-4, with a weak D call TRBD1 (6 bases). This CDR3 has 16 residues. Germline lookup yields CDR1 MNHNS and CDR2 SASEGT. V was clipped by 4 bases and J by 6 bases, with 18 bases between them. The DNA of the CDR3 is TGTGCCAGCAGTGCCACGCCAGGGGTAGGATATGAAAAACTGTTTTTT. It codes for CASSATPGVGYEKLFF.